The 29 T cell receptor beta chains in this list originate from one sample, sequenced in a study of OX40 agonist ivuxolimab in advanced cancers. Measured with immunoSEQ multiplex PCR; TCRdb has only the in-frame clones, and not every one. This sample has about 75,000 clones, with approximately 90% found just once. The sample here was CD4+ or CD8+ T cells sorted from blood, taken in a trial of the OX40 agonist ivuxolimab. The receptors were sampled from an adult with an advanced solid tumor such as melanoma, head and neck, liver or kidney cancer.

CDR3 DNA sequence: TGTGCCAGCAGTGAACAAAATAGCAATCAGCCCCAGCATTTT. The encoded protein is CASSEQNSNQPQHF. V usage is TRBV6-1 and J usage is TRBJ1-5; D unresolved. CDR1 MNHNS and CDR2 SASEGT come from the germline V gene. The V gene lost 2 bases and the J gene lost 0 bases, with 5 bases spanning the gap. This CDR3 spans 14 amino acids.

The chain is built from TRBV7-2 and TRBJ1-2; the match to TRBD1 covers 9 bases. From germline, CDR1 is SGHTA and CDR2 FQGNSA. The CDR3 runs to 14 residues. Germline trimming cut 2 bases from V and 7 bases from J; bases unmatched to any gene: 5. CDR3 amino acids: CASSLPGQGSGYTF. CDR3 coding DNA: TGTGCCAGCAGCTTACCGGGACAGGGTTCTGGCTACACCTTC.

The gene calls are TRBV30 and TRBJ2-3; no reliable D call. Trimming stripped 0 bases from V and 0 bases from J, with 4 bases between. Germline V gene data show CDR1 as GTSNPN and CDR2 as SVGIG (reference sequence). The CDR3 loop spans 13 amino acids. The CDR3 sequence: CAWSVRSTDTQYF. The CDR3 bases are TGTGCCTGGAGTGTAAGAAGCACAGATACGCAGTATTTT.

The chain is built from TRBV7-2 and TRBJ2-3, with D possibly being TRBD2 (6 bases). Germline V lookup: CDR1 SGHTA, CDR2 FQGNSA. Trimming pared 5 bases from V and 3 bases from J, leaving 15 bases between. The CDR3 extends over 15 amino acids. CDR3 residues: CASSPQSGVTDTQYF. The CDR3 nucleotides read TGTGCCAGCAGCCCCCAATCGGGGGTAACAGATACGCAGTATTTT.

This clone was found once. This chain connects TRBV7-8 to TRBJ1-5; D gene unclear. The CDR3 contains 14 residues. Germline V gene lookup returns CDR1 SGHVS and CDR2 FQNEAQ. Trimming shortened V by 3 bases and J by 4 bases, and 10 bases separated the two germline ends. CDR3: CASSFERRNQPQHF. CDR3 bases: TGTGCCAGCAGCTTTGAACGGAGGAATCAGCCCCAGCATTTT.

The CDR3 DNA sequence: TGTGCCAGCAGAACAGGGGACAATCAGCCCCAGCATTTT. It encodes CASRTGDNQPQHF. The chain uses TRBV6-5 and TRBJ1-5, with TRBD1 matching 7 bases. The CDR3 contains 13 residues. V lost 6 bases, J lost 3 bases, and 2 bases stayed unmatched. Germline assignment: CDR1 MNHEY and CDR2 SVGAGI.

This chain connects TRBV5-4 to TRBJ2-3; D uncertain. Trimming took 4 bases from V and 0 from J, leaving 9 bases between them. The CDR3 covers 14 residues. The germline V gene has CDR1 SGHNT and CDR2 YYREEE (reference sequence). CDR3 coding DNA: TGTGCCAGCAGCACCTCTTTTAGCACAGATACGCAGTATTTT. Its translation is CASSTSFSTDTQYF.

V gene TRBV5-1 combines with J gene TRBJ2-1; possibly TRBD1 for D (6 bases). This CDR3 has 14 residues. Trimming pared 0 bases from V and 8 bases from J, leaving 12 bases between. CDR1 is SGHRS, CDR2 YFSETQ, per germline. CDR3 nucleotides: TGCGCCAGCAGCTTGGCCTTCAGGGGCGATGAGCAGTTCTTC. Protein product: CASSLAFRGDEQFF.

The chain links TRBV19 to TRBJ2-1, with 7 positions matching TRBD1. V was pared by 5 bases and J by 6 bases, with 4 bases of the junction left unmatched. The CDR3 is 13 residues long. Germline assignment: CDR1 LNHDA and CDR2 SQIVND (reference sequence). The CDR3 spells CASSLTGRNEQFF. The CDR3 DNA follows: TGTGCCAGTAGTCTGACAGGGCGCAATGAGCAGTTCTTC.

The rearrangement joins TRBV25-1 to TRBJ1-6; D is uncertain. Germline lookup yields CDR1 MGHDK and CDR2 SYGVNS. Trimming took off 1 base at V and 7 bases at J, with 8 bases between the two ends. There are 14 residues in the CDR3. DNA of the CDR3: TGTGCCAGCAGTGAATGGGGTGTAAATTCACCCCTCCACTTT. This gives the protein CASSEWGVNSPLHF.

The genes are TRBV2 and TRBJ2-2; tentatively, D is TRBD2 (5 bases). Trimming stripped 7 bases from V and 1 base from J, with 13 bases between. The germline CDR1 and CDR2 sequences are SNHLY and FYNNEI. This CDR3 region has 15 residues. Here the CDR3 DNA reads TGTGCCAGCACTGGGAGTACTCAGAACACCGGGGAGCTGTTTTTT. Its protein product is CASTGSTQNTGELFF.

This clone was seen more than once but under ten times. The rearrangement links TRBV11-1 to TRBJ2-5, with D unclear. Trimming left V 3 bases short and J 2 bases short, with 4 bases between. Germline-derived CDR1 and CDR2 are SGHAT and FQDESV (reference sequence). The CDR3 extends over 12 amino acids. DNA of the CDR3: TGTGCCAGCAGCTTGAATCAAGAGACCCAGTACTTC. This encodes CASSLNQETQYF.

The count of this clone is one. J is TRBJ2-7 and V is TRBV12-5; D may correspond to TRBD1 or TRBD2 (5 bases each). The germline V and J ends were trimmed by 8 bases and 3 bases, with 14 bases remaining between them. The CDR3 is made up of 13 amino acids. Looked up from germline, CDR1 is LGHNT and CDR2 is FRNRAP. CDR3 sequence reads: CASTPGRNYEQYF. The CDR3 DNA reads TGTGCTAGTACCCCGGGACGGAACTACGAGCAGTACTTC.

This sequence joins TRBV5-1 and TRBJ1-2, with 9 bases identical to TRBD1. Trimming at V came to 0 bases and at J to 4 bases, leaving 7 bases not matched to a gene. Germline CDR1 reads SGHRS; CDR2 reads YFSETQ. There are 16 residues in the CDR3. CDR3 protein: CASSLGMDRGRYGYTF. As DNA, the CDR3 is TGCGCCAGCAGCTTGGGGATGGACAGGGGCCGCTATGGCTACACCTTC.

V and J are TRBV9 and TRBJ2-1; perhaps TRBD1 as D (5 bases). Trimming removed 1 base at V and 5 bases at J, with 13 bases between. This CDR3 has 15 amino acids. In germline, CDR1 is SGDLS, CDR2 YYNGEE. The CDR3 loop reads CASSVLGVGNNEQFF. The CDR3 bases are TGTGCCAGCAGCGTATTAGGGGTGGGGAACAATGAGCAGTTCTTC.

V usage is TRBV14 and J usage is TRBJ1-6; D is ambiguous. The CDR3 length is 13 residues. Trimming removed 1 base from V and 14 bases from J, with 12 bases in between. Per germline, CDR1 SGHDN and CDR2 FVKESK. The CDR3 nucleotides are TGTGCCAGCAGCCAAGGGTACCTTGTTTCCCTCCACTTT. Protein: CASSQGYLVSLHF.

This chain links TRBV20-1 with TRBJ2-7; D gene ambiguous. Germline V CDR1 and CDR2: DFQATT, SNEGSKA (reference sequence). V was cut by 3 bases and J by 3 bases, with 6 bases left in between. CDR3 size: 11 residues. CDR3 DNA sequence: TGCAGTGCTAGTACAAACTACGAGCAGTACTTC. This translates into CSASTNYEQYF.

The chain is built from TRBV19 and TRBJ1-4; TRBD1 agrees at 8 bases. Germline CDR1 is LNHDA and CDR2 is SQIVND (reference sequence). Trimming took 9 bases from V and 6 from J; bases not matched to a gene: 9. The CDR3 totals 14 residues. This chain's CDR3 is CASKEGTGDEKLFF. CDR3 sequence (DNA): TGTGCCAGCAAAGAAGGGACAGGCGATGAAAAACTGTTTTTT.

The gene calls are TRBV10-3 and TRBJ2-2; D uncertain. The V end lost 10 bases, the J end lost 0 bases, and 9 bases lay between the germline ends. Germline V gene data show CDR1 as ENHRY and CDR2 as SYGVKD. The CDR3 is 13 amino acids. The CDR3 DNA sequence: TGTGCCACCTCAACAGCGAACACCGGGGAGCTGTTTTTT. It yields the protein CATSTANTGELFF.

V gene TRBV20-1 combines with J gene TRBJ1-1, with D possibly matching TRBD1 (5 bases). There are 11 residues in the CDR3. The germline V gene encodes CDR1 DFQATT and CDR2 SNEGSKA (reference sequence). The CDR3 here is CSYRINTEAFF. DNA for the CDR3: TGCAGCTACAGGATTAACACTGAAGCTTTCTTT.

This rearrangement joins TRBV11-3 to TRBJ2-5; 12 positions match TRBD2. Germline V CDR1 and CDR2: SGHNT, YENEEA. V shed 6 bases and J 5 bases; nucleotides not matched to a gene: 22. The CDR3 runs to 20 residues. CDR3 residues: CASRGFGFTSGGPTSETQYF. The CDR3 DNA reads TGTGCCAGCAGGGGTTTCGGCTTTACTAGCGGGGGGCCGACTTCGGAGACCCAGTACTTC. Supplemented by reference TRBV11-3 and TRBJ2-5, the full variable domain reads EAGVVQSPRYKIIEKKQPVAFWCNPISGHNTLYWYLQNLGQGPELLIRYENEEAVDDSQLPKDRFSAERLKGVDSTLKIQPAELGDSAVYLCASRGFGFTSGGPTSETQYFGPGTRLLVL.

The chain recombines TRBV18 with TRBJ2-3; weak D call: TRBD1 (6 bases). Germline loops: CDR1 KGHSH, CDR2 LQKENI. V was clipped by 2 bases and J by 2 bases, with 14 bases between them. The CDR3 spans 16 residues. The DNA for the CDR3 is TGTGCCAGCTCACCAATGCTGACAGGAACCACAGATACGCAGTATTTT. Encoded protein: CASSPMLTGTTDTQYF.

The CDR3 spells CASGVDSSYEQYF. The CDR3 bases are TGTGCCAGCGGGGTGGACAGCTCCTACGAGCAGTACTTC. This rearrangement joins TRBV6-5 to TRBJ2-7; maybe TRBD1 (6 bases). CDR1 is MNHEY and CDR2 is SVGAGI in the germline V gene. V was pared by 8 bases and J by 0 bases, with 11 bases between. The CDR3 sequence is 13 residues long.

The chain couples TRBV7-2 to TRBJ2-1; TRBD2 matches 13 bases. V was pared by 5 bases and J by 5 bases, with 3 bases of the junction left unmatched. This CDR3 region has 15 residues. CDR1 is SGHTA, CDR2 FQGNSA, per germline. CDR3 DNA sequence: TGTGCCAGCAGCCCACTAGCGGGGGGGAACAATGAGCAGTTCTTC. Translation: CASSPLAGGNNEQFF.

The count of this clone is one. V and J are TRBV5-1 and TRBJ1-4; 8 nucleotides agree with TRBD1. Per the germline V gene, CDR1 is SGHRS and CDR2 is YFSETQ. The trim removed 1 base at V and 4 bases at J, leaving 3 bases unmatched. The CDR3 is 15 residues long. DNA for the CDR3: TGCGCCAGCAGCTTGTCCGGACAGGGTAATGAAAAACTGTTTTTT. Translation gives CASSLSGQGNEKLFF.

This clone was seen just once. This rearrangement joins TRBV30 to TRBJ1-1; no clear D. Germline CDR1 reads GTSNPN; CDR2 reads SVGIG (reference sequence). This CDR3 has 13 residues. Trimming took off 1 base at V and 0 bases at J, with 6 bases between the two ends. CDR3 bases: TGTGCCTGGAGTGGGGTCATGAACACTGAAGCTTTCTTT. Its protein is CAWSGVMNTEAFF.

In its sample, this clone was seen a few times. Written as DNA, the CDR3 is TGCGCCAGTAGCCTGTTCCGGCAAACGAACACTGAAGCTTTCTTT. It is translated as CASSLFRQTNTEAFF. J is TRBJ1-1 and V is TRBV5-1; D is ambiguous. The CDR3 totals 15 residues. CDR1 SGHRS and CDR2 YFSETQ come from the germline V gene. V dropped 8 bases and J dropped 1 base, with 18 bases sitting between them.

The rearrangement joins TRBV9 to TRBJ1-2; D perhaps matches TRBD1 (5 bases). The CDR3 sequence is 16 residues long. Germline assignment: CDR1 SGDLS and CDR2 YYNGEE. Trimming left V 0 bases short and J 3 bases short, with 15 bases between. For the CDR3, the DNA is TGTGCCAGCAGCGTAGGGGCCGGGGCCCTCGACTATGGCTACACCTTC. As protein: CASSVGAGALDYGYTF.

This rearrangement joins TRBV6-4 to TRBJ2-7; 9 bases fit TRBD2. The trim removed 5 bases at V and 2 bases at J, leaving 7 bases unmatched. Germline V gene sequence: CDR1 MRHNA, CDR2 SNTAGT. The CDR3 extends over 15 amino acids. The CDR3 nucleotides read TGTGCCAGCAGTTCACAAGCGGGGGGCCCCTACGAGCAGTACTTC. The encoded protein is CASSSQAGGPYEQYF.